What follows are 32 T cell receptor beta chains derived from one specimen sequenced in a study of response to subunit inactivated influenza vaccine. TCRdb reprocessed the RT-PCR reads with MiXCR, giving one entry per CDR3 protein. This table has hundreds of thousands of distinct CDR3 sequences, roughly 18% appearing once. This sample comprised PBMCs from blood, obtained roughly 5 days after vaccination. Receptors were obtained from a man in his forties or fifties who received an inactivated influenza vaccine.

The sample holds a few counts of this clonotype. It is likely a read error, because the conserved phenylalanine at the end of the CDR3 is missing. No DNA is shown, since the ends of the CDR3 on it are uncertain; the CDR3 is the one TCRdb lists. The gene calls are TRBV13 and TRBJ2-1; the tabulated D call, TRBD2, remains unverified against the DNA. With termini counted, the CDR3 has 13 amino acids. Germline CDR1 and CDR2: PRHDT and FYEKMQ (reference sequence). CDR3 residues: CASSLLALAGHEL.

This clonotype was detected a few times. The chain links TRBV6-5 to TRBJ2-1; TRBD1 agrees at 7 bases. From germline, CDR1 is MNHEY and CDR2 SVGAGI. The CDR3 runs to 15 residues. The J segment lost 6 bases and the V segment lost 2 bases, leaving 7 bases of the junction unmatched. The CDR3: CASSYLGGTINEQFF. CDR3 in DNA: TGTGCCAGCAGTTACCTAGGGGGCACGATCAATGAGCAGTTCTTC.

In its sample, this clonotype was seen a few times. The chain carries TRBV20-1 and TRBJ2-1; D is ambiguous. The V gene's germline CDR1 is DFQATT and CDR2 SNEGSKA (reference sequence). V lost 3 bases and J lost 6, with 12 bases in between. CDR3 length: 13 residues. CDR3 bases: TGCAGTGCTAGTCGCGGTAGAGTCAATGAGCAGTTCTTC. It is translated as CSASRGRVNEQFF.

The gene calls are TRBV4-1 and TRBJ2-5; the D is unclear. There are 14 residues in the CDR3. Germline assignment: CDR1 MGHRA and CDR2 YSYEKL. V was trimmed by 1 base and J by 6 bases, leaving 12 bases between them. The CDR3 coding sequence is TGCGCCAGCAGCCAAGTTGGAGACTCACAGACCCAGTACTTC. Amino acids: CASSQVGDSQTQYF.

This clonotype turned up a few times. This chain uses TRBV20-1 with TRBJ2-3, with 9 positions matching TRBD2. Germline V gives CDR1 DFQATT, CDR2 SNEGSKA (reference sequence). The ends lost 3 bases at V and 5 bases at J; junction bases unmatched: 9. This CDR3 region has 15 residues. The CDR3 spells CSASTAGGLGDTQYF. In DNA form, the CDR3 reads TGCAGTGCTAGTACAGCGGGGGGCCTCGGAGATACGCAGTATTTT.

This clonotype was detected a few times. The V and J genes are TRBV5-1 and TRBJ1-6; unclear D gene. This CDR3 comprises 14 residues. Germline lookup yields CDR1 SGHRS and CDR2 YFSETQ. The CDR3 region has the DNA TGCGTACCGATCTTGAGCTCCTATAATTCACCCCTCCACTTT. The encoded protein is CVPILSSYNSPLHF.

The chain recombines TRBV5-1 with TRBJ2-3, with 8 bases fitting TRBD2. V gave up 3 bases and J gave up 6 bases; unmatched junction bases: 9. Germline loops: CDR1 SGHRS, CDR2 YFSETQ. The CDR3 contains 15 residues. CDR3 DNA sequence: TGCGCCAGCAGCTCGATAGCGGGAACTGGTGATACGCAGTATTTT. Translating gives CASSSIAGTGDTQYF.

This chain uses TRBV20-1 with TRBJ1-1, with 7 bases matching TRBD1. Germline V gene lookup returns CDR1 DFQATT and CDR2 SNEGSKA (reference sequence). The CDR3 sequence is 12 residues long. The J segment lost 4 bases and the V segment lost 4 bases, leaving 3 bases of the junction unmatched. CDR3 loop: CSATRQGTEAFF. CDR3 nucleotide sequence: TGCAGTGCTACCCGACAGGGCACTGAAGCTTTCTTT.

This clonotype was detected only a few times. The chain combines TRBV5-1 with TRBJ2-7; 7 positions agree with TRBD1. The CDR3 sequence is 15 residues long. The germline V gene encodes CDR1 SGHRS and CDR2 YFSETQ. The trim removed 7 bases at V and 1 base at J, leaving 11 bases unmatched. The CDR3 here is CASGPGQAPSYEQYF. The CDR3 nucleotides are TGCGCCAGCGGGCCCGGACAGGCTCCATCCTACGAGCAGTACTTC.

This clonotype was detected only a few times. The chain links TRBV11-2 to TRBJ2-7, with a weak D call TRBD2 (6 bases). The ends were cut back, 6 bases at V and 0 bases at J, with 12 bases in the middle. Germline V gene lookup returns CDR1 SGHAT and CDR2 FQNNGV. This CDR3 contains 14 residues. Written as DNA, the CDR3 is TGTGCCAGCAGGATGATAGCGGCCTCCTACGAGCAGTACTTC. As protein: CASRMIAASYEQYF.

Concerning this clonotype itself: A clone one base away is much larger, so this may be a read error. The V call is TRBV20-1, the J call TRBJ2-7, with TRBD1 identical over 8 bases. CDR1 DFQATT and CDR2 SNEGSKA come from the germline V gene (reference sequence). The CDR3 spans 13 residues. CDR3 DNA: TGCAGTCCTAGAGTGACAGGGGAAAACGAGCAGTACTTC. The encoded protein is CSPRVTGENEQYF.

The chain combines TRBV6-2 or TRBV6-3 with TRBJ2-7, with 7 bases aligning to TRBD2. The CDR3 contains 14 residues. Germline lookup yields CDR1 MNHEY and CDR2 SVGEGT. Trimming took 6 bases from V and 5 from J; bases not matched to a gene: 10. The CDR3 DNA sequence: TGTGCCAGCAGAAGCCCGACTAGCTTCGACGAGCAGTACTTC. Amino acids: CASRSPTSFDEQYF.

This clonotype has just a few counts. The chain carries TRBV4-3 and TRBJ2-7; TRBD1 or TRBD2 may be the D gene (6 bases each). Trimming took 2 bases from V and 0 from J, leaving 14 bases between them. Germline CDR1 and CDR2: LGHNA and YSLEER. The CDR3 spans 16 residues. The CDR3 sequence is CASSQSVGGYSYEQYF. The CDR3 DNA follows: TGCGCCAGCAGCCAATCCGTCGGGGGCTACTCCTACGAGCAGTACTTC.

The CDR3 reads CASSQATGGAVFTNEKLFF. CDR3 coding DNA: TGTGCCAGCAGCCAAGCAACAGGGGGCGCGGTATTTACTAATGAAAAACTGTTTTTT. V gene TRBV4-2 combines with J gene TRBJ1-4; 9 bases fit TRBD1. The germline V gene has CDR1 LGHNA and CDR2 YNFKEQ. The CDR3 loop spans 19 amino acids. The V and J ends lost 1 base and 2 bases, in that order; junction bases with no gene match: 11.

This clonotype was observed a single time. The chain joins TRBV5-1 to TRBJ2-3; 9 bases agree with TRBD1. Germline values: CDR1 SGHRS, CDR2 YFSETQ. J lost 4 bases, V lost 5 bases, and 11 bases had no gene match. The CDR3 extends over 16 amino acids. The CDR3 here is CASSWNRDRAADTQYF. DNA for the CDR3: TGCGCCAGCAGTTGGAACCGGGACAGGGCGGCAGATACGCAGTATTTT.

At least ten counts were recorded for this clonotype. The chain combines TRBV12-3 or TRBV12-4 with TRBJ2-5; the match to TRBD2 covers 14 bases. This CDR3 region has 17 residues. With V trimmed by 7 bases and J by 5 bases, 12 bases remained unmatched. CDR3 nucleotides: TGTGCCAGCACCCGGAGACTAGCGGGAGGGCTTCGGGAGACCCAGTACTTC. It encodes CASTRRLAGGLRETQYF.

This chain connects TRBV25-1 to TRBJ1-2; D remains ambiguous. Germline V gene lookup returns CDR1 MGHDK and CDR2 SYGVNS. Between the trimmed V and J ends, which lost 1 base and 7 bases, there was a span of 19 bases. CDR3 length: 16 residues. The DNA of the CDR3 is TGTGCCAGCAGTGAATTTATACTCAACGTAGACGGTGGCTACACCTTC. This gives the protein CASSEFILNVDGGYTF.

The chain combines TRBV20-1 with TRBJ1-2; perhaps TRBD1 as D (6 bases). Trimming removed 4 bases at V and 0 bases at J, with 12 bases between. The CDR3 is 14 residues long. Germline loops: CDR1 DFQATT, CDR2 SNEGSKA (reference sequence). The CDR3 nucleotides read TGCAGTGCTACCCCGGGACACTCTAACTATGGCTACACCTTC. It specifies CSATPGHSNYGYTF.

V is TRBV7-9 and J is TRBJ2-1; D call uncertain. CDR1 is SEHNR, CDR2 FQNEAQ, per germline (reference sequence). V lost 5 bases and J lost 1, with 9 bases in between. The CDR3 sequence is 14 residues long. CDR3 residues: CASSASISYNEQFF. CDR3 nucleotides: TGTGCCAGCAGCGCGAGTATTTCCTACAATGAGCAGTTCTTC.

There are a few counts of this clonotype. The CDR3 nucleotides read TGTGCCAGCAGCCGTTCCAGCGGGCCTAAAGAGACCCAGTACTTC. This codes for CASSRSSGPKETQYF. V is TRBV14 and J is TRBJ2-5; D possibly corresponds to TRBD2 (6 bases). CDR3 length equals 15 residues. The V end was cut by 4 bases, the J end by 3 bases, with 15 bases between. In germline, CDR1 is SGHDN, CDR2 FVKESK. Full variable domain (missing parts from reference TRBV14 and TRBJ2-5): EAGVTQFPSHSVIEKGQTVTLRCDPISGHDNLYWYRRVMGKEIKFLLHFVKESKQDESGMPNNRFLAERTGGTYSTLKVQPAELEDSGVYFCASSRSSGPKETQYFGPGTRLLVL.

This chain connects TRBV27 to TRBJ2-3; maybe TRBD1 (6 bases). Deletions cut 0 bases from V and 2 bases from J, with 18 bases between. In germline, CDR1 is MNHEY, CDR2 SMNVEV (reference sequence). There are 18 residues in the CDR3. CDR3 sequence: CASSLSDVRDITTDTQYF. CDR3 DNA: TGTGCCAGCAGTTTATCAGACGTCCGGGACATCACCACAGATACGCAGTATTTT.

This clonotype was counted only a few times. The CDR3 DNA reads as TGTGCCAGCAGTCGTCCTGGACTAGCGGGGGGCTCGCTGTACTTC. It encodes CASSRPGLAGGSLYF. The rearrangement joins TRBV7-2 to TRBJ2-7; 14 bases are a match to TRBD2. The trim removed 6 bases at V and 12 bases at J, leaving 13 bases unmatched. The CDR3 length is 15 residues. Looked up from germline, CDR1 is SGHTA and CDR2 is FQGNSA.

This clonotype was seen a handful of times. V usage is TRBV4-3 and J usage is TRBJ1-6; D is possibly TRBD1 (6 bases). This CDR3 is 14 amino acids long. V was cut by 4 bases and J by 6 bases, with 10 bases left in between. The germline CDR1 and CDR2 sequences are LGHNA and YSLEER. The CDR3 DNA sequence: TGCGCCAGCAGCCTCACAGGGACTAATTCACCCCTCCACTTT. Translation gives CASSLTGTNSPLHF.

This clonotype has only a few counts. The J gene is TRBJ2-7, the V gene TRBV20-1; 8 positions agree with TRBD2. Looked up from germline, CDR1 is DFQATT and CDR2 is SNEGSKA (reference sequence). CDR3 length equals 14 residues. After removal of 1 base from V and 5 bases from J, the junction contained 7 bases not matched to a gene. CDR3 DNA sequence: TGCAGTGCTAGAGTACTAGCGGCCTTGGACGAGCAGTACTTC. It specifies CSARVLAALDEQYF.

This clonotype has at least ten counts. The chain is built from TRBV21-1 and TRBJ2-1; no DNA check was done on the table's D call, TRBD1. TRBV21-1 is a listed pseudogene. The length of the CDR3 is 13 residues. The CDR3 protein is CASSKLTGGSQFF. The CDR3 DNA reads TGTGCCAGCAGCAAACTCACAGGGGGTTCACAGTTCTTC.

This clonotype was picked up many times. The chain has TRBV7-6 and TRBJ2-5, with D possibly matching TRBD2 (5 bases). This CDR3 region has 13 residues. V lost 6 bases, J lost 5 bases, and 13 bases lay in between. Germline CDR1 reads SGHVS; CDR2 reads FNYEAQ. CDR3 DNA: TGTGCCAGCAGTTCAACCCCGGGGGAGACCCAGTACTTC. Protein sequence: CASSSTPGETQYF. Filled out from reference TRBV7-6 and TRBJ2-5, the complete variable domain reads GAGVSQSPRYKVTKRGQDVALRCDPISGHVSLYWYRQALGQGPEFLTYFNYEAQQDKSGLPNDRFSAERPEGSISTLTIQRTEQRDSAMYRCASSSTPGETQYFGPGTRLLVL.

This clonotype was observed at least ten times. The rearrangement links TRBV5-1 to TRBJ2-2, with 7 nucleotides matching TRBD1. The CDR3 loop spans 15 amino acids. Losses at the gene ends were 2 bases for V and 1 base for J; bases not matched to a gene: 2. The germline V gene has CDR1 SGHRS and CDR2 YFSETQ. DNA of the CDR3: TGCGCCAGCAGCTTAGGGACAGAGAACACCGGGGAGCTGTTTTTT. Translation: CASSLGTENTGELFF.

CDR3 sequence: CASSGDIFSYEQYF. Here the CDR3 DNA reads TGTGCCAGCAGTGGGGACATCTTCTCCTACGAGCAGTACTTC. The gene calls are TRBV6-1 and TRBJ2-7; weak D call: TRBD1 (6 bases). With 4 bases removed from V and 0 bases from J, the gap between germline ends came to 10 bases. The CDR3 spans 14 residues. Germline CDR1 and CDR2: MNHNS and SASEGT.

The chain is built from TRBV28 and TRBJ1-2; TRBD1 matches 10 bases. The CDR3 contains 14 residues. Per the germline V gene, CDR1 is MDHEN and CDR2 is SYDVKM. V lost 4 bases to trimming and J lost 4 bases; unmatched junction nucleotides: 3. CDR3 region: CASSWDRGGYGYTF. As DNA, the CDR3 is TGTGCCAGCAGTTGGGACAGGGGCGGCTATGGCTACACCTTC.

This clonotype was counted a few times. The chain uses TRBV20-1 and TRBJ2-1; TRBD2 might be the D (6 bases). This CDR3 spans 14 amino acids. Per the germline V gene, CDR1 is DFQATT and CDR2 is SNEGSKA (reference sequence). With 6 bases removed from V and 3 bases from J, the gap between germline ends came to 15 bases. CDR3 region: CSAVRDSFYNEQFF. In nucleotides, the CDR3 is TGCAGTGCCGTACGGGACTCGTTCTACAATGAGCAGTTCTTC.

V gene TRBV6-2 or TRBV6-3 combines with J gene TRBJ1-2; D unclear. With 4 bases removed from V and 4 bases from J, the gap between germline ends came to 10 bases. This CDR3 is 13 amino acids long. Germline V gives CDR1 MNHEY, CDR2 SVGEGT. For the CDR3, the DNA is TGTGCCAGCAGTTCCGCCGTCCTCTATGGCTACACCTTC. It encodes CASSSAVLYGYTF.

The chain carries TRBV7-2 and TRBJ2-1; the D gene is possibly TRBD2 (6 bases). Germline V CDR1 and CDR2: SGHTA, FQGNSA. The CDR3 extends over 15 amino acids. The V gene lost 5 bases and the J gene lost 5 bases, with 16 bases spanning the gap. CDR3 sequence (DNA): TGTGCCAGCAGCCCGTTTAGCGGTGGAAACAATGAGCAGTTCTTC. Protein product: CASSPFSGGNNEQFF. The entire variable domain, with the rest obtained from reference TRBV7-2 and TRBJ2-1, is as follows: GAGVSQSPSNKVTEKGKDVELRCDPISGHTALYWYRQSLGQGLEFLIYFQGNSAPDKSGLPSDRFSAERTGGSVSTLTIQRTQQEDSAVYLCASSPFSGGNNEQFFGPGTRLTVL.